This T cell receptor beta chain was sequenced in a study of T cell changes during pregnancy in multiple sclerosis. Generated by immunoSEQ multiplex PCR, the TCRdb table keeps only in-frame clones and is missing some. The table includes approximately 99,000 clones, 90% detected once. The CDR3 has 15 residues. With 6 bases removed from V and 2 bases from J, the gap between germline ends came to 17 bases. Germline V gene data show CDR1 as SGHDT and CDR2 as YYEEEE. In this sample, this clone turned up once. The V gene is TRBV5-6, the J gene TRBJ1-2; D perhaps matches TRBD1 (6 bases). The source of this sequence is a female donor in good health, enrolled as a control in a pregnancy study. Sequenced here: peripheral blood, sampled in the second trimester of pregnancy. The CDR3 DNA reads TGTGCCAGCATCCCGGACAGAAGATACAACTATGGCTACACCTTC. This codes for CASIPDRRYNYGYTF.